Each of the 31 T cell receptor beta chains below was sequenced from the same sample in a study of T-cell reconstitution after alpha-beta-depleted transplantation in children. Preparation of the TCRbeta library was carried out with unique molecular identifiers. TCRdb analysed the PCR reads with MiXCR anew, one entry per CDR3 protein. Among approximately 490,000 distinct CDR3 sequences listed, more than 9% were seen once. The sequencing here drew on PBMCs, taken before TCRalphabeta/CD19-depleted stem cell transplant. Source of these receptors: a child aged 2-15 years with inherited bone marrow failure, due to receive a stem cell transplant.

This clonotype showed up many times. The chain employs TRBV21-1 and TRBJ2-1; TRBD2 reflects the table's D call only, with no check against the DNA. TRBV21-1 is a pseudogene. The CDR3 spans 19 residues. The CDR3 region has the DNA TGTGCCAGCAGCAAATGTTGGGACAGGTCTAGCGGGAGGACCAATGAGCAGTTCTTC. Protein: CASSKCWDRSSGRTNEQFF.

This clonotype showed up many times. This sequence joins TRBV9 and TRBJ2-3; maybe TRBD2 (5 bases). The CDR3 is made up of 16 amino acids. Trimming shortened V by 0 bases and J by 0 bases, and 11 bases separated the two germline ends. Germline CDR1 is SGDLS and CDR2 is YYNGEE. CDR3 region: CASSVATGTSTDTQYF. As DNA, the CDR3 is TGTGCCAGCAGCGTAGCGACGGGAACTAGCACAGATACGCAGTATTTT.

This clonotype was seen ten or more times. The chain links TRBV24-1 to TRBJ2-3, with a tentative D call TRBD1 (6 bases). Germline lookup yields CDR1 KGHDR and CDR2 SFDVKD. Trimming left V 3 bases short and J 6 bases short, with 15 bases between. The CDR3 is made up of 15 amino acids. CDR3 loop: CATSDNGRGGDTQYF. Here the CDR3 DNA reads TGTGCCACCAGTGATAATGGCAGGGGTGGCGATACGCAGTATTTT.

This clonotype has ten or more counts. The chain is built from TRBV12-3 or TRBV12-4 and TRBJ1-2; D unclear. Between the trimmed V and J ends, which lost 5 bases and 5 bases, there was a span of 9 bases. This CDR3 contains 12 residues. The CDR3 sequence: CASSDVGYGYTF. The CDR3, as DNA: TGTGCCAGCAGTGATGTCGGGTATGGCTACACCTTC.

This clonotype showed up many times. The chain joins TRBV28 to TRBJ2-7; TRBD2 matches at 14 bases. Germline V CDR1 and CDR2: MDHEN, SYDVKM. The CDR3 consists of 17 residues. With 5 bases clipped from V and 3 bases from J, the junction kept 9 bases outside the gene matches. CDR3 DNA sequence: TGTGCCAGCAGTCTTTTGGGACTAGCGGGAGTTTACTACGAGCAGTACTTC. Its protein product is CASSLLGLAGVYYEQYF.

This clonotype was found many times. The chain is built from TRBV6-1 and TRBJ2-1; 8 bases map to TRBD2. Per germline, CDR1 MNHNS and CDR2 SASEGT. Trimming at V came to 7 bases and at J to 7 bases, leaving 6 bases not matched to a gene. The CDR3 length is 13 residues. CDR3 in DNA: TGTGCCAGCACCAGGGCGGGGGGAAATGAGCAGTTCTTC. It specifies CASTRAGGNEQFF.

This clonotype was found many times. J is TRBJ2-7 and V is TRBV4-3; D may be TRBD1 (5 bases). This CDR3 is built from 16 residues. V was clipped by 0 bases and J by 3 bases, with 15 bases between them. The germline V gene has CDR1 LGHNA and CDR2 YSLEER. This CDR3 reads CASSQDRGSSFYEQYF. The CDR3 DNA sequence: TGCGCCAGCAGCCAAGATAGGGGTAGTAGCTTCTACGAGCAGTACTTC.

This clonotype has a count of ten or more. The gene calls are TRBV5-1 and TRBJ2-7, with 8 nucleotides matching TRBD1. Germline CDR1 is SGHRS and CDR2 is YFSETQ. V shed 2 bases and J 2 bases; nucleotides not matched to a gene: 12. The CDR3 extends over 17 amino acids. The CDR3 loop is CASSFLPDRELPYEQYF. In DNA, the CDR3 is TGCGCCAGCAGCTTTTTGCCGGACAGGGAACTACCCTACGAGCAGTACTTC.

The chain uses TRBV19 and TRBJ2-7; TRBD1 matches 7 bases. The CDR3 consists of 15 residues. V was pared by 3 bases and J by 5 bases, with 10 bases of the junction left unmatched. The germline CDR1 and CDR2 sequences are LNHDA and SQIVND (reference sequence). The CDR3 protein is CASSISPQGLHEQYF. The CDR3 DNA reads TGTGCCAGTAGTATCTCGCCACAGGGGTTGCACGAGCAGTACTTC.

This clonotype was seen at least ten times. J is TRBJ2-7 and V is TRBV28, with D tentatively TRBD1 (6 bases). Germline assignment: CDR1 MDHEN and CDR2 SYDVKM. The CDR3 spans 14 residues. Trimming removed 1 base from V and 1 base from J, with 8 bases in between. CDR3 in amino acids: CASSLYQGSYEQYF. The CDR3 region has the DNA TGTGCCAGCAGTTTATATCAGGGGTCCTACGAGCAGTACTTC.

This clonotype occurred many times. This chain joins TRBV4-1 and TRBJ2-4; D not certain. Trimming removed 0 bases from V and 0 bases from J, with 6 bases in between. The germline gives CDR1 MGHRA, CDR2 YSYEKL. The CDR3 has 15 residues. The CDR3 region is CASSQEELAKNIQYF. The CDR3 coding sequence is TGCGCCAGCAGCCAAGAGGAACTAGCCAAAAACATTCAGTACTTC.

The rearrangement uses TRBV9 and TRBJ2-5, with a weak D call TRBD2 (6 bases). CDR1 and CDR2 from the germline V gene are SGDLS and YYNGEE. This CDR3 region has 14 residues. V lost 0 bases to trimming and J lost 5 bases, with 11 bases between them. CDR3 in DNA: TGTGCCAGCAGCGTAGGGGGGGAGAGTGAGACCCAGTACTTC. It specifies CASSVGGESETQYF.

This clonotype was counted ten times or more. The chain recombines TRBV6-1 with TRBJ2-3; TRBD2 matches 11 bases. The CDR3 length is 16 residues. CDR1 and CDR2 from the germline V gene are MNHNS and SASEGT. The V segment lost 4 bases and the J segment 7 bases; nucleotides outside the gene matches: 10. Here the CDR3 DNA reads TGTGCCAGCAGTGGAGGCTATGGACTAGCGGGCTATACGCAGTATTTT. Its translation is CASSGGYGLAGYTQYF.

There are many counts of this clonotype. The CDR3 region is CASSLILAVSYNEQFF. The CDR3 region has the DNA TGCGCCAGCAGCCTTATACTAGCGGTCTCCTACAATGAGCAGTTCTTC. This chain uses TRBV4-3 with TRBJ2-1, with 8 bases aligning to TRBD2. This CDR3 is built from 16 residues. Germline CDR1 reads LGHNA; CDR2 reads YSLEER. V lost 4 bases, J lost 0 bases, and 5 bases stayed unmatched.

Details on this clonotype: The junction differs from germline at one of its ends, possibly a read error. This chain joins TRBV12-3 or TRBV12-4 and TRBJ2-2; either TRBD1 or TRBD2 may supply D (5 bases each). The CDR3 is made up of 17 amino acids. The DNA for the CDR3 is TGTGACAGCAGTTTGGGACCCTTCGTTTCGAGCACCGGGGAGCTGTTTTTT. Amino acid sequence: CDSSLGPFVSSTGELFF.

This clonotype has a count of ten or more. Here the CDR3 DNA reads TGCAGTGCTAGAGTGGGACGGATCTATGGCTACACCTTC. It is translated as CSARVGRIYGYTF. The chain links TRBV20-1 to TRBJ1-2; D possibly corresponds to TRBD1 (5 bases). The CDR3 has 13 amino acids. V was clipped by 1 base and J by 4 bases, with 10 bases between them. CDR1 DFQATT and CDR2 SNEGSKA come from the germline V gene (reference sequence).

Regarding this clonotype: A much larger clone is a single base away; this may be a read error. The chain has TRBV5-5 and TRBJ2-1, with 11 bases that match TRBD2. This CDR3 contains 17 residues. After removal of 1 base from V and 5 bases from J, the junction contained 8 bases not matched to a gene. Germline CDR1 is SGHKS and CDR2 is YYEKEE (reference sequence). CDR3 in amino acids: CASSLSELAGEHNEQFF. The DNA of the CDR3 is TGTGCCAGCAGCTTGTCCGAACTAGCGGGAGAACACAATGAGCAGTTCTTC. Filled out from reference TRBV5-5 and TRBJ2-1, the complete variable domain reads DAGVTQSPTHLIKTRGQQVTLRCSPISGHKSVSWYQQVLGQGPQFIFQYYEKEERGRGNFPDRFSARQFPNYSSELNVNALLLGDSALYLCASSLSELAGEHNEQFFGPGTRLTVL.

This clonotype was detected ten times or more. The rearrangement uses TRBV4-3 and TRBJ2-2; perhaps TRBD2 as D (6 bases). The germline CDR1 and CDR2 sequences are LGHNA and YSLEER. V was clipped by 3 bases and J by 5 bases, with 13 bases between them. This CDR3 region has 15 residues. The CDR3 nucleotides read TGCGCCAGCAGCCACCCCGGGGGAAGTACCGGGGAGCTGTTTTTT. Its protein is CASSHPGGSTGELFF.

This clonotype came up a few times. The CDR3 region is CASISLDRVKQYF. DNA of the CDR3: TGTGCCAGCATTTCCCTCGACAGGGTTAAGCAGTACTTC. The chain joins TRBV28 to TRBJ2-7; 7 bases map to TRBD1. The ends lost 7 bases at V and 8 bases at J; junction bases unmatched: 11. Germline lookup yields CDR1 MDHEN and CDR2 SYDVKM. The CDR3 runs to 13 residues.

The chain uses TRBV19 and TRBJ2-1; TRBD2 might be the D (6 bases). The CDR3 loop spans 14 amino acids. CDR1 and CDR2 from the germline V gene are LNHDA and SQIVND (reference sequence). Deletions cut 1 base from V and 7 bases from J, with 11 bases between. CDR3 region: CASSIAGEGNEQFF. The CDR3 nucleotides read TGTGCCAGTAGTATAGCGGGAGAGGGGAATGAGCAGTTCTTC.

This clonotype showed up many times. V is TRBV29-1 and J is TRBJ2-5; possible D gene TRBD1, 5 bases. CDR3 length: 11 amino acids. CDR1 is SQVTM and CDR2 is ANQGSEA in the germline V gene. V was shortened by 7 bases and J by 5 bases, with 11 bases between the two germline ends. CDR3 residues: CSGTRDETQYF. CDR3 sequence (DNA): TGCAGCGGGACCAGGGATGAGACCCAGTACTTC.

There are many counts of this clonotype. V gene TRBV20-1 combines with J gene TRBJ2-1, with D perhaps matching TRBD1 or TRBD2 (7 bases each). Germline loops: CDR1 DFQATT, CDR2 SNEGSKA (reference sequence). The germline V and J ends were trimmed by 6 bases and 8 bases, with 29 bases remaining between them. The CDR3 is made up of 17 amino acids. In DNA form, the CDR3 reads TGCAGTGCCAGCCAACTAAAAGGGGGCGGGAGTGTCTATGAGCAGTTCTTC. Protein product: CSASQLKGGGSVYEQFF.

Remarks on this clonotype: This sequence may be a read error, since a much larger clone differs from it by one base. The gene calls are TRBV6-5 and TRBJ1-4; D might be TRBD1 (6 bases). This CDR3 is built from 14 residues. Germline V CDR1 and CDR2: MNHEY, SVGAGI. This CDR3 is CASSYRAGDENLFF. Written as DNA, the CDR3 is TGTGCCAGCAGTTACCGGGCAGGGGATGAAAACCTGTTTTTT.

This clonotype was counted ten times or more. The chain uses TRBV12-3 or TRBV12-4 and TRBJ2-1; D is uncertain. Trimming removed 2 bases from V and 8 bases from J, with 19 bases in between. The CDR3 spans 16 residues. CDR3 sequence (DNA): TGTGCCAGCAGTTTACCAGCGCAAATCCCCTGGGATGAGCAGTTCTTC. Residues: CASSLPAQIPWDEQFF.

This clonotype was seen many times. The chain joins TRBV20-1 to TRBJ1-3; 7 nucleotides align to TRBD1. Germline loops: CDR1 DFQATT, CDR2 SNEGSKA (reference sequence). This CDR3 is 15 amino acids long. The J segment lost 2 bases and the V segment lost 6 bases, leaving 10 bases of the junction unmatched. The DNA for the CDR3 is TGCAGTGCCCTCCCGCTCGGGACAGCTGGAAACACCATATATTTT. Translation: CSALPLGTAGNTIYF.

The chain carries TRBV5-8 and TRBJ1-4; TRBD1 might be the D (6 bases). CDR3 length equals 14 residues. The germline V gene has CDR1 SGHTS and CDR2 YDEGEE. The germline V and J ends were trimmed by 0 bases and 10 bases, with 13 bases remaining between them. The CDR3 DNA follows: TGTGCCAGCAGCTTGGTTGGGGGCAAAGGAAAACTGTTTTTT. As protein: CASSLVGGKGKLFF.

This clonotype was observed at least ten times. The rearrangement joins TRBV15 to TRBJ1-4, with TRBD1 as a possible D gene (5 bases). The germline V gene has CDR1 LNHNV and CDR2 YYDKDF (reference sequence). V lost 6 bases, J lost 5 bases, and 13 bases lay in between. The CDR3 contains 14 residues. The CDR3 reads CATSGSGQNEKLFF. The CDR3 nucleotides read TGTGCCACCAGTGGTTCAGGGCAAAATGAAAAACTGTTTTTT.

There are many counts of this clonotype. This CDR3 is CASSLSWGRYTYEQYF. CDR3 sequence (DNA): TGTGCCAGCAGTTTATCGTGGGGGCGGTATACCTACGAGCAGTACTTC. The chain recombines TRBV27 with TRBJ2-7, with D maybe TRBD1 (6 bases). Trimming left V 0 bases short and J 2 bases short, with 14 bases between. Germline V gene lookup returns CDR1 MNHEY and CDR2 SMNVEV (reference sequence). The CDR3 consists of 16 residues.

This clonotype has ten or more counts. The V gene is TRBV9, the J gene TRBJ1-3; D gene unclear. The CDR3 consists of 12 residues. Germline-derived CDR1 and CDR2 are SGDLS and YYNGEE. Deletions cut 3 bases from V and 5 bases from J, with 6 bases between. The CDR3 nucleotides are TGTGCCAGCAGCGATCAAAGAAACACCATATATTTT. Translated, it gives CASSDQRNTIYF.

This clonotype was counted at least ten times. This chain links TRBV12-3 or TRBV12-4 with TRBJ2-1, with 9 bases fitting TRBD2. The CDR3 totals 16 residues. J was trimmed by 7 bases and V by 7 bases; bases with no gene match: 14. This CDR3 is CASTFPIAGEWNEQFF. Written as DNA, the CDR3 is TGTGCCAGCACCTTCCCCATAGCGGGAGAGTGGAATGAGCAGTTCTTC.

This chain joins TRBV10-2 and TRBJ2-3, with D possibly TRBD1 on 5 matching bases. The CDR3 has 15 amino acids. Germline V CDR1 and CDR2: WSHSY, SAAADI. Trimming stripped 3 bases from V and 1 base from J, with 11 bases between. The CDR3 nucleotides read TGCGCCAGCAGTGATAGTGCCAGGGGCACAGATACGCAGTATTTT. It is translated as CASSDSARGTDTQYF.